These 25 T cell receptor beta chains were sequenced from one sample in a study of blood T cell repertoires in COVID-19. This table comes from immunoSEQ multiplex PCR, and its TCRdb copy is limited to in-frame clones, with some not included. The sample lists about 200,000 clones; roughly 80% were seen once. The source material was peripheral blood. Receptors originate from a woman of 80 years or more with acute or convalescent COVID-19.

This sequence joins TRBV18 and TRBJ2-5, with a weak D call TRBD2 (6 bases). CDR1 and CDR2 (germline): KGHSH, LQKENI. The CDR3 runs 15 residues. Trimming pared 3 bases from V and 5 bases from J, leaving 16 bases between. In DNA form, the CDR3 reads TGTGCCAGCTCACCTCCGGCAGATGGGAGGGAGACCCAGTACTTC. It encodes CASSPPADGRETQYF.

This clone was detected only a few times. This chain connects TRBV3-1 (or the pseudogene TRBV3-2) to TRBJ2-1; maybe TRBD1 (6 bases). CDR1 is LGHDT, CDR2 YNNKEL, per germline (reference sequence). CDR3 length: 13 amino acids. V lost 0 bases, J lost 7 bases, and 7 bases lay in between. In nucleotides, the CDR3 is TGTGCCAGCAGCCAAGAAGGGGGAAATGAGCAGTTCTTC. Its protein product is CASSQEGGNEQFF.

The rearrangement links TRBV28 to TRBJ1-6; TRBD1 agrees at 8 bases. Germline assignment: CDR1 MDHEN and CDR2 SYDVKM. V lost 6 bases and J lost 8; bases outside the gene matches: 6. CDR3 length: 14 residues. This chain's CDR3 is CASRRTGLDSPLHF. CDR3 in DNA: TGTGCCAGCAGGCGGACAGGGTTGGATTCACCCCTCCACTTT.

V is TRBV5-1 and J is TRBJ2-1; D ambiguous. The CDR3 has 15 residues. Trimming removed 4 bases at V and 0 bases at J, with 11 bases between. CDR1 and CDR2 from the germline V gene are SGHRS and YFSETQ. The chain's CDR3 is CASSPTSSSYNEQFF. In DNA form, the CDR3 reads TGCGCCAGCAGCCCGACAAGCAGCTCCTACAATGAGCAGTTCTTC.

In DNA, the CDR3 is TGCGCCAGCAGCCTACCCGGGACAGGAACCTACGAGCAGTACTTC. Residues: CASSLPGTGTYEQYF. The V and J genes are TRBV5-1 and TRBJ2-7, with TRBD1 matching 8 bases. This CDR3 contains 15 residues. Trimming took 4 bases from V and 2 from J; bases not matched to a gene: 8. Germline CDR1 reads SGHRS; CDR2 reads YFSETQ.

Here the CDR3 reads CASSLGLRAGGNNEQFF. The CDR3 DNA reads TGCGCCAGCAGCTTGGGCCTACGGGCGGGAGGTAATAATGAGCAGTTCTTC. The rearrangement joins TRBV5-1 to TRBJ2-1, with 8 bases matching TRBD2. The ends lost 0 bases at V and 7 bases at J; junction bases unmatched: 12. The germline CDR1 and CDR2 sequences are SGHRS and YFSETQ. This CDR3 contains 17 residues.

This clone appeared once. V usage is TRBV3-1 (or the pseudogene TRBV3-2) and J usage is TRBJ2-2, with a possible D match to TRBD1 (5 bases). This CDR3 has 14 amino acids. Germline lookup yields CDR1 LGHDT and CDR2 YNNKEL (reference sequence). With 5 bases removed from V and 3 bases from J, the gap between germline ends came to 10 bases. The CDR3 here is CASSWATDTGELFF. CDR3 sequence (DNA): TGTGCCAGCAGCTGGGCGACAGACACCGGGGAGCTGTTTTTT.

The CDR3 DNA is TGTGCCAGCTCTGAGAGGGAGGCCTATGGCTACACCTTC. Encoded protein: CASSEREAYGYTF. The gene calls are TRBV18 and TRBJ1-2; D gene ambiguous. The V gene's germline CDR1 is KGHSH and CDR2 LQKENI. The CDR3 has 13 residues. V was trimmed by 6 bases and J by 4 bases, leaving 12 bases between them.

This chain connects TRBV18 to TRBJ1-4, with no clear D. Trimming left V 2 bases short and J 5 bases short, with 12 bases between. This CDR3 spans 15 amino acids. From germline, CDR1 is KGHSH and CDR2 LQKENI. The CDR3 DNA is TGTGCCAGCTCACCAGAGCCACGAGAGAATGAAAAACTGTTTTTT. Amino acids: CASSPEPRENEKLFF. The whole variable domain, filled in from reference TRBV18 and TRBJ1-4, reads NAGVMQNPRHLVRRRGQEARLRCSPMKGHSHVYWYRQLPEEGLKFMVYLQKENIIDESGMPKERFSAEFPKEGPSILRIQQVVRGDSAAYFCASSPEPRENEKLFFGSGTQLSVL.

This sequence joins TRBV2 and TRBJ1-2; TRBD1 matches at 8 bases. The CDR3 extends over 12 amino acids. Germline CDR1 and CDR2: SNHLY and FYNNEI. V was pared by 5 bases and J by 8 bases, with 4 bases of the junction left unmatched. The CDR3: CASSSGGRGYTF. The CDR3 DNA reads TGTGCCAGCAGTTCAGGGGGCAGGGGCTACACCTTC.

V usage is TRBV6-4 and J usage is TRBJ1-4; 8 bases fit TRBD1. The CDR3 totals 21 residues. The V segment lost 0 bases and the J segment 2 bases; nucleotides outside the gene matches: 17. CDR1 is MRHNA and CDR2 is SNTAGT in the germline V gene. The CDR3 bases are TGTGCCAGCAGTGACTCGATGTCCCCTAGGACAGGGAGGCCCACTAATGAAAAACTGTTTTTT. Its translation: CASSDSMSPRTGRPTNEKLFF.

This chain connects TRBV7-3 to TRBJ2-1, with 13 bases aligning to TRBD2. Germline V gives CDR1 SGHTA, CDR2 FQGTGA. With V trimmed by 5 bases and J by 5 bases, 21 bases remained unmatched. This CDR3 has 21 amino acids. The CDR3 DNA reads TGTGCCAGCAGCCCAAAGGTCCCCACTAGCGGGAGGGTCCTTCGGCACAATGAGCAGTTCTTC. Translated: CASSPKVPTSGRVLRHNEQFF.

The rearrangement joins TRBV11-2 to TRBJ1-2, with TRBD1 matching 8 bases. With V trimmed by 4 bases and J by 4 bases, 8 bases remained unmatched. The V gene's germline CDR1 is SGHAT and CDR2 FQNNGV. This CDR3 has 15 amino acids. CDR3 sequence (DNA): TGTGCCAGCAGCTCACGGACAGGGACGGGCTATGGCTACACCTTC. This sequence encodes CASSSRTGTGYGYTF.

This rearrangement joins TRBV9 to TRBJ2-3, with 8 bases identical to TRBD2. This CDR3 region has 16 residues. Trimming cost V 4 bases and J 2 bases; bases outside gene matches: 9. Germline V gene data show CDR1 as SGDLS and CDR2 as YYNGEE. CDR3 sequence reads: CASSPLAGRVTDTQYF. The CDR3 region has the DNA TGTGCCAGCAGCCCACTAGCCGGGAGGGTCACAGATACGCAGTATTTT.

The rearrangement joins TRBV28 to TRBJ1-5, with a tentative D call TRBD1 (6 bases). This CDR3 region has 15 residues. Trimming shortened V by 6 bases and J by 2 bases, and 14 bases separated the two germline ends. From germline, CDR1 is MDHEN and CDR2 SYDVKM. The DNA of the CDR3 is TGTGCCAGCAGGCGGGGGCTAAGTGGCAATCAGCCCCAGCATTTT. It codes for CASRRGLSGNQPQHF.

V gene TRBV6-1 combines with J gene TRBJ2-1, with TRBD2 identical over 9 bases. After removal of 0 bases from V and 6 bases from J, the junction contained 12 bases not matched to a gene. The CDR3 length is 18 residues. The germline CDR1 and CDR2 sequences are MNHNS and SASEGT. The CDR3 sequence: CASSEAPFVAGAGNEQFF. The CDR3 DNA reads TGTGCCAGCAGTGAAGCCCCTTTCGTAGCGGGAGCGGGCAATGAGCAGTTCTTC.

The chain combines TRBV28 with TRBJ1-5; the D gene is possibly TRBD1 (5 bases). Germline CDR1 and CDR2: MDHEN and SYDVKM. The V end was cut by 8 bases, the J end by 6 bases, with 8 bases between. This CDR3 has 11 amino acids. CDR3 DNA: TGTGCCAGCGGGGGGGGTCAGCCCCAGCATTTT. Translated, it gives CASGGGQPQHF.

V is TRBV7-6 and J is TRBJ1-6, with D tentatively TRBD1 (5 bases). Germline V gene data show CDR1 as SGHVS and CDR2 as FNYEAQ. The CDR3 contains 15 residues. Trimming stripped 0 bases from V and 6 bases from J, with 9 bases between. Here the CDR3 reads CASSLATAFNSPLHF. CDR3 nucleotides: TGTGCCAGCAGCTTAGCGACAGCATTTAATTCACCCCTCCACTTT.

The chain recombines TRBV5-4 with TRBJ2-3; maybe TRBD1 (6 bases). CDR1 SGHNT and CDR2 YYREEE come from the germline V gene (reference sequence). This CDR3 has 16 residues. V was clipped by 3 bases and J by 1 base, with 15 bases between them. The CDR3 is CASSWGLGGGTDTQYF. The DNA for the CDR3 is TGTGCCAGCAGCTGGGGCTTAGGGGGAGGCACAGATACGCAGTATTTT. The complete variable domain, with remaining parts taken from reference TRBV5-4 and TRBJ2-3, reads ETGVTQSPTHLIKTRGQQVTLRCSSQSGHNTVSWYQQALGQGPQFIFQYYREEENGRGNFPPRFSGLQFPNYSSELNVNALELDDSALYLCASSWGLGGGTDTQYFGPGTRLTVL.

This chain links TRBV5-4 with TRBJ2-7; 9 bases match TRBD1. Per the germline V gene, CDR1 is SGHNT and CDR2 is YYREEE (reference sequence). With V trimmed by 4 bases and J by 1 base, 6 bases remained unmatched. CDR3 length: 15 residues. CDR3 in amino acids: CASSPPGQGSYEQYF. The CDR3 DNA reads TGTGCCAGCAGCCCACCGGGACAGGGATCCTACGAGCAGTACTTC.

The chain employs TRBV27 and TRBJ1-2, with 10 positions matching TRBD1. With 4 bases clipped from V and 8 bases from J, the junction kept 7 bases outside the gene matches. The germline CDR1 and CDR2 sequences are MNHEY and SMNVEV (reference sequence). This CDR3 contains 14 residues. CDR3 DNA: TGTGCCAGCAGTTCTGACAGGGGGCGGCGGGGCTACACCTTC. Amino acids: CASSSDRGRRGYTF.

V is TRBV5-1 and J is TRBJ2-3, with D uncertain. From germline, CDR1 is SGHRS and CDR2 YFSETQ. There are 15 residues in the CDR3. V was clipped by 0 bases and J by 0 bases, with 8 bases between them. The CDR3 region is CASSLDSASTDTQYF. The CDR3 DNA sequence: TGCGCCAGCAGCTTGGACAGTGCTAGCACAGATACGCAGTATTTT. Filled out from reference TRBV5-1 and TRBJ2-3, the complete variable domain reads KAGVTQTPRYLIKTRGQQVTLSCSPISGHRSVSWYQQTPGQGLQFLFEYFSETQRNKGNFPGRFSGRQFSNSRSEMNVSTLELGDSALYLCASSLDSASTDTQYFGPGTRLTVL.

The chain is built from TRBV10-3 and TRBJ1-1, with D possibly being TRBD1 (5 bases). The germline gives CDR1 ENHRY, CDR2 SYGVKD. The CDR3 runs 13 residues. Trimming stripped 7 bases from V and 1 base from J, with 10 bases between. The CDR3 region is CAITSTANTEAFF. The DNA of the CDR3 is TGTGCCATCACATCGACAGCGAACACTGAAGCTTTCTTT.

The chain's CDR3 is CATLGGSLTEAFF. In nucleotides, the CDR3 is TGTGCCACCCTGGGGGGATCGCTCACTGAAGCTTTCTTT. V and J are TRBV28 and TRBJ1-1; D might be TRBD1 (5 bases). Germline V CDR1 and CDR2: MDHEN, SYDVKM. There are 13 residues in the CDR3. V lost 10 bases to trimming and J lost 4 bases, with 16 bases between them.

The chain recombines TRBV4-1 with TRBJ1-2; 9 nucleotides match TRBD1. CDR1 and CDR2 from the germline V gene are MGHRA and YSYEKL. Trimming cost V 0 bases and J 4 bases; bases outside gene matches: 9. The CDR3 covers 17 residues. The DNA for the CDR3 is TGCGCCAGCAGCCAAGAATGGGGGGACAGGGTTGGCTATGGCTACACCTTC. It yields the protein CASSQEWGDRVGYGYTF.